The next 28 T cell receptor beta chains were all read from a single sample in a study of blood T cell repertoires in COVID-19. Profiled with immunoSEQ multiplex PCR; TCRdb holds only in-frame clones, not every one. The sample shows more than 150,000 clones, 70% to 90% of them seen only once. The source material was peripheral blood. These receptors came from a man in his sixties with acute or convalescent COVID-19.

This sequence joins TRBV14 and TRBJ1-2; D may be TRBD1 (6 bases). Looked up from germline, CDR1 is SGHDN and CDR2 is FVKESK. Trimming removed 3 bases from V and 5 bases from J, with 19 bases in between. The CDR3 extends over 16 amino acids. The CDR3: CASSQDQRGGHYGYTF. The DNA for the CDR3 is TGTGCCAGCAGCCAGGACCAGAGGGGGGGACATTATGGCTACACCTTC.

The CDR3 spells CASSSPREFRQPQHF. In DNA form, the CDR3 reads TGTGCCAGTAGTAGTCCGAGGGAGTTTCGTCAGCCCCAGCATTTT. This chain uses TRBV19 with TRBJ1-5; D call uncertain. The CDR3 sequence is 15 residues long. Between the trimmed V and J ends, which lost 4 bases and 6 bases, there was a span of 16 bases. CDR1 is LNHDA, CDR2 SQIVND, per germline (reference sequence).

This chain joins TRBV18 and TRBJ1-4; D uncertain. This CDR3 is built from 18 residues. The V gene lost 0 bases and the J gene lost 5 bases, with 19 bases spanning the gap. The V gene's germline CDR1 is KGHSH and CDR2 LQKENI. CDR3 residues: CASSPPRLKDGENEKLFF. The CDR3 coding sequence is TGTGCCAGCTCACCACCTAGGCTCAAGGATGGGGAGAATGAAAAACTGTTTTTT. Drawing the rest from reference TRBV18 and TRBJ1-4, the complete variable domain is NAGVMQNPRHLVRRRGQEARLRCSPMKGHSHVYWYRQLPEEGLKFMVYLQKENIIDESGMPKERFSAEFPKEGPSILRIQQVVRGDSAAYFCASSPPRLKDGENEKLFFGSGTQLSVL.

This clone has only one observation. The V call is TRBV7-3, the J call TRBJ2-5; 10 bases are shared with TRBD1. The CDR3 runs 16 residues. Germline-derived CDR1 and CDR2 are SGHTA and FQGTGA. Trimming took 5 bases from V and 5 from J; bases not matched to a gene: 11. The CDR3 sequence: CASSPRPGQGWETQYF. CDR3 sequence (DNA): TGTGCCAGCAGCCCAAGACCGGGACAGGGGTGGGAGACCCAGTACTTC.

The V call is TRBV7-2, the J call TRBJ1-1; a possible D gene is TRBD1 (5 bases). The V gene lost 6 bases and the J gene lost 5 bases, with 13 bases spanning the gap. From germline, CDR1 is SGHTA and CDR2 FQGNSA. The CDR3 has 13 residues. Written as DNA, the CDR3 is TGTGCCAGCAGTATAAGGGGTGGGACTGAAGCTTTCTTT. It codes for CASSIRGGTEAFF.

This rearrangement joins TRBV9 to TRBJ1-3, with D unresolved. Germline CDR1 reads SGDLS; CDR2 reads YYNGEE. The CDR3 is 13 residues long. The V gene lost 3 bases and the J gene lost 0 bases, with 4 bases spanning the gap. CDR3 nucleotide sequence: TGTGCCAGCAGCGCCTCCTCTGGAAACACCATATATTTT. It codes for CASSASSGNTIYF. The full variable domain, with the rest looked up from reference TRBV9 and TRBJ1-3, is DSGVTQTPKHLITATGQRVTLRCSPRSGDLSVYWYQQSLDQGLQFLIQYYNGEERAKGNILERFSAQQFPDLHSELNLSSLELGDSALYFCASSASSGNTIYFGEGSWLTVV.

The chain has TRBV25-1 and TRBJ2-1; the match to TRBD2 covers 9 bases. Germline lookup yields CDR1 MGHDK and CDR2 SYGVNS. The CDR3 is 16 amino acids. Trimming took 1 base from V and 5 from J; bases not matched to a gene: 6. CDR3 coding DNA: TGTGCCAGCAGTGAATGGGGAGCGGGGGGTAACAATGAGCAGTTCTTC. Its translation: CASSEWGAGGNNEQFF.

The chain recombines TRBV10-1 with TRBJ2-1; 9 positions agree with TRBD1. Per the germline V gene, CDR1 is WNHNN and CDR2 is SYGVQD (reference sequence). V shed 3 bases, J shed 12 bases, and the junction held 9 bases outside the gene matches. The CDR3 runs 14 residues. The CDR3 sequence: CASSEVGQGSVQFF. The CDR3 DNA reads as TGCGCCAGCAGTGAAGTGGGACAGGGTAGTGTGCAGTTCTTC.

V is TRBV11-2 and J is TRBJ1-1; no clear D gene. In germline, CDR1 is SGHAT, CDR2 FQNNGV. V was trimmed by 5 bases and J by 2 bases, leaving 12 bases between them. The CDR3 is made up of 14 amino acids. The CDR3 spells CASSPSTLNTEAFF. CDR3 nucleotide sequence: TGTGCCAGCAGCCCCTCTACGCTTAACACTGAAGCTTTCTTT. Filled out from reference TRBV11-2 and TRBJ1-1, the complete variable domain reads EAGVAQSPRYKIIEKRQSVAFWCNPISGHATLYWYQQILGQGPKLLIQFQNNGVVDDSQLPKDRFSAERLKGVDSTLKIQPAKLEDSAVYLCASSPSTLNTEAFFGQGTRLTVV.

Only one count was recorded for this clone. The genes are TRBV6-5 and TRBJ1-2; maybe TRBD1 (6 bases). The CDR3 runs 14 residues. V lost 10 bases and J 2 bases, leaving 17 bases between the germline ends. Looked up from germline, CDR1 is MNHEY and CDR2 is SVGAGI. Here the CDR3 reads CAIRKQGTNYGYTF. DNA for the CDR3: TGTGCCATCCGTAAACAGGGTACAAACTATGGCTACACCTTC.

This clone came up a few times. The chain uses TRBV7-7 and TRBJ2-5; 7 nucleotides match TRBD2. V was clipped by 5 bases and J by 5 bases; unmatched bases: 11. Germline CDR1 and CDR2: SSHAT and FNYEAQ (reference sequence). The CDR3 length is 15 residues. CDR3 nucleotide sequence: TGTGCCAGCAGCCGGGGGACTACCGTCGGGGAGACCCAGTACTTC. The encoded protein is CASSRGTTVGETQYF.

The CDR3 loop is CASTSGIGGYTF. In DNA form, the CDR3 reads TGTGCCAGCACCTCGGGGATAGGGGGCTACACCTTC. J is TRBJ1-2 and V is TRBV12-3 or TRBV12-4; D unresolved. The CDR3 totals 12 residues. Trimming stripped 7 bases from V and 8 bases from J, with 14 bases between.

The sample holds one count of this clone. This rearrangement joins TRBV6-6 to TRBJ2-1, with 8 bases fitting TRBD2. Germline V gene sequence: CDR1 MNHNY, CDR2 SVGAGI (reference sequence). Trimming took 0 bases from V and 6 from J; bases not matched to a gene: 7. This CDR3 region has 16 residues. The CDR3 nucleotides are TGTGCCAGCAGTTACTCGATGGCGGGGGGTCTCAATGAGCAGTTCTTC. Protein: CASSYSMAGGLNEQFF.

The chain has TRBV27 and TRBJ2-7; 7 bases are a match to TRBD1. This CDR3 region has 14 residues. V lost 0 bases, J lost 3 bases, and 2 bases stayed unmatched. From germline, CDR1 is MNHEY and CDR2 SMNVEV (reference sequence). CDR3 region: CASSLSQGIYEQYF. The CDR3 nucleotides read TGTGCCAGCAGTTTATCACAGGGGATCTACGAGCAGTACTTC.

The chain recombines TRBV11-2 with TRBJ1-5; a possible D gene is TRBD1 (5 bases). Germline V gene lookup returns CDR1 SGHAT and CDR2 FQNNGV. The CDR3 has 15 amino acids. V was cut by 5 bases and J by 1 base, with 12 bases left in between. The CDR3 region has the DNA TGTGCCAGCAGCCCGAAGGGGTTAAGCAATCAGCCCCAGCATTTT. Protein sequence: CASSPKGLSNQPQHF.

The chain recombines TRBV28 with TRBJ1-3, with D uncertain. This CDR3 spans 15 amino acids. Germline CDR1 MDHEN, CDR2 SYDVKM. Trimming shortened V by 8 bases and J by 2 bases, and 16 bases separated the two germline ends. This chain's CDR3 is CASDHSGETGNTIYF. CDR3 DNA: TGTGCCAGCGACCACTCCGGGGAAACTGGAAACACCATATATTTT. Full variable domain (rest looked up from reference TRBV28 and TRBJ1-3): DVKVTQSSRYLVKRTGEKVFLECVQDMDHENMFWYRQDPGLGLRLIYFSYDVKMKEKGDIPEGYSVSREKKERFSLILESASTNQTSMYLCASDHSGETGNTIYFGEGSWLTVV.

The chain has TRBV29-1 and TRBJ2-7; maybe TRBD1 (7 bases). The CDR3 totals 13 residues. The V end lost 4 bases, the J end lost 3 bases, and 13 bases lay between the germline ends. From germline, CDR1 is SQVTM and CDR2 ANQGSEA. CDR3 loop: CSVVTGRRYEQYF. The CDR3 nucleotides are TGCAGCGTTGTGACAGGGAGGCGCTACGAGCAGTACTTC.

The chain has TRBV11-2 and TRBJ1-1; TRBD1 aligns across 7 bases. CDR1 and CDR2 (germline): SGHAT, FQNNGV. The length of the CDR3 is 16 residues. After removal of 5 bases from V and 1 base from J, the junction contained 10 bases not matched to a gene. The CDR3, as DNA: TGTGCCAGCAGCACCCGACAGGGATACGGGAACACTGAAGCTTTCTTT. Translating it yields CASSTRQGYGNTEAFF.

The V and J genes are TRBV10-2 and TRBJ1-2; tentative D call: TRBD1 (5 bases). The CDR3 has 15 amino acids. The germline CDR1 and CDR2 sequences are WSHSY and SAAADI. Trimming stripped 7 bases from V and 0 bases from J, with 15 bases between. CDR3 sequence (DNA): TGCGCCAGCACAGACAGTCGGCCGCCTAACTATGGCTACACCTTC. Translated, it gives CASTDSRPPNYGYTF.

The chain joins TRBV7-2 to TRBJ1-5; the D is unclear. Germline CDR1 is SGHTA and CDR2 is FQGNSA. The V end lost 5 bases, the J end lost 5 bases, and 13 bases lay between the germline ends. The CDR3 covers 14 residues. The CDR3 DNA reads as TGTGCCAGCAGCCTCCGGGATCGAGATCAGCCCCAGCATTTT. Its translation: CASSLRDRDQPQHF.

The chain couples TRBV4-3 to TRBJ1-6; D not certain. CDR1 and CDR2 from the germline V gene are LGHNA and YSLEER. This CDR3 spans 15 amino acids. The V gene lost 1 base and the J gene lost 11 bases, with 15 bases spanning the gap. CDR3 amino acids: CASSQARAQSAPLHF. DNA of the CDR3: TGCGCCAGCAGCCAAGCGAGGGCCCAGAGCGCACCCCTCCACTTT.

The chain recombines TRBV7-8 with TRBJ2-3; the match to TRBD1 covers 9 bases. The V and J ends lost 6 bases and 5 bases, in that order; junction bases with no gene match: 9. The CDR3 has 15 residues. CDR1 and CDR2 (germline): SGHVS, FQNEAQ. CDR3 bases: TGTGCCAGCAGGGCAACAGGGGGCCAGGTAGATACGCAGTATTTT. Amino acid sequence: CASRATGGQVDTQYF.

The V call is TRBV4-1, the J call TRBJ1-2; D is uncertain. V lost 2 bases and J lost 1, with 11 bases in between. From germline, CDR1 is MGHRA and CDR2 YSYEKL. The CDR3 has 15 amino acids. CDR3 loop: CASSQNTGVNYGYTF. DNA for the CDR3: TGCGCCAGCAGCCAAAATACCGGGGTTAACTATGGCTACACCTTC.

This clone has more than one count but fewer than ten. The chain recombines TRBV4-2 with TRBJ2-2; possibly TRBD1 for D (6 bases). Germline V gene sequence: CDR1 LGHNA, CDR2 YNFKEQ. Deletions cut 4 bases from V and 1 base from J, with 13 bases between. The CDR3 contains 16 residues. CDR3 coding DNA: TGTGCCAGCAGCCGCCGGACAGCTAAGAACACCGGGGAGCTGTTTTTT. This sequence encodes CASSRRTAKNTGELFF.

In its sample, this clone was seen once. The chain joins TRBV9 to TRBJ2-7, with TRBD1 matching over 7 bases. Losses at the gene ends were 6 bases for V and 2 bases for J; bases not matched to a gene: 11. The CDR3 totals 15 residues. Germline V CDR1 and CDR2: SGDLS, YYNGEE. CDR3: CASTPGGQGAYEQYF. The CDR3 DNA reads as TGTGCCAGCACCCCAGGAGGCCAGGGGGCCTACGAGCAGTACTTC.

The rearrangement uses TRBV2 and TRBJ1-6; 8 bases line up with TRBD1. The J segment lost 9 bases and the V segment lost 10 bases, leaving 8 bases of the junction unmatched. In germline, CDR1 is SNHLY, CDR2 FYNNEI. The CDR3 runs to 13 residues. CDR3 region: CATHGTGVSPLHF. CDR3 in DNA: TGTGCCACGCACGGGACAGGTGTTTCACCCCTCCACTTT. Full variable domain (outside the CDR3, taken from reference TRBV2 and TRBJ1-6): EPEVTQTPSHQVTQMGQEVILRCVPISNHLYFYWYRQILGQKVEFLVSFYNNEISEKSEIFDDQFSVERPDGSNFTLKIRSTKLEDSAMYFCATHGTGVSPLHFGNGTRLTVT.

With regard to this clone: Other DNA variants within this sample encode the same CDR3. CDR3 region: CSGRQGDGYTF. The CDR3 DNA sequence: TGCAGTGGCCGACAGGGGGATGGCTACACCTTC. The chain carries TRBV20-1 and TRBJ1-2; 9 nucleotides agree with TRBD1. From germline, CDR1 is DFQATT and CDR2 SNEGSKA (reference sequence). The CDR3 contains 11 residues. The V gene end was trimmed by 7 bases and the J gene end by 6 bases; junction bases not matched to a gene: 3.

This clone was observed a handful of times. The chain joins TRBV19 to TRBJ1-1; D may be TRBD1 (6 bases). V lost 8 bases and J lost 0, with 16 bases in between. Germline V gene lookup returns CDR1 LNHDA and CDR2 SQIVND (reference sequence). The CDR3 runs to 15 residues. The CDR3 nucleotides read TGTGCCAGTCCCCCGGACAGCCACATGAACACTGAAGCTTTCTTT. Translated, it gives CASPPDSHMNTEAFF.